Detailed here is one TCR beta chain. Its antigen is not known. Naive CD8+ T cells carried a CD45RO-CCR7+CD27+CD95- phenotype. The entry originates in a study of CXCR3-negative and CXCR3-positive naive CD8 T cells. Whole-study context: About 140 million TRB reads in total, about 1.5 +/- 0.3 million per library. Study conclusions and caveats: For naive cells, CXCR3-negative and CXCR3-positive subsets had similar TRBV-TRBJ usage; for memory cells, usage differed. CXCR3-negative naive cells had less hydrophobic TRB CDR3s than did CXCR3-positive naive cells. Most assays were run on fresh PBMCs (CXCR3 expression partially decreased after cryopreservation).

The CDR3 sequence is 19 residues long. CDR1 is MDHEN and CDR2 is SYDVKM in the germline V gene. UMI-labeled 5' RACE TRB cDNA libraries were prepared from the cells. For each CDR3 protein, TCRdb gives one entry from its re-call of the 5' RACE reads, without DNA. In total, the table holds about 150,000 distinct CDR3 sequences. J is TRBJ1-5 and V is TRBV28. The sequenced sample consisted of naive CXCR3+ CD8+ T cells from blood. Subset indicated: CD45RO-CCR7+CD27+CD95- naive CD8+ T cells expressing CXCR3 (TNR3+). The clonotype comes from a human donor in good health. Some clones in this sample may be carry-over from other donors' samples. The CDR3 loop reads CASSLQLGLKGASNQPQHF.